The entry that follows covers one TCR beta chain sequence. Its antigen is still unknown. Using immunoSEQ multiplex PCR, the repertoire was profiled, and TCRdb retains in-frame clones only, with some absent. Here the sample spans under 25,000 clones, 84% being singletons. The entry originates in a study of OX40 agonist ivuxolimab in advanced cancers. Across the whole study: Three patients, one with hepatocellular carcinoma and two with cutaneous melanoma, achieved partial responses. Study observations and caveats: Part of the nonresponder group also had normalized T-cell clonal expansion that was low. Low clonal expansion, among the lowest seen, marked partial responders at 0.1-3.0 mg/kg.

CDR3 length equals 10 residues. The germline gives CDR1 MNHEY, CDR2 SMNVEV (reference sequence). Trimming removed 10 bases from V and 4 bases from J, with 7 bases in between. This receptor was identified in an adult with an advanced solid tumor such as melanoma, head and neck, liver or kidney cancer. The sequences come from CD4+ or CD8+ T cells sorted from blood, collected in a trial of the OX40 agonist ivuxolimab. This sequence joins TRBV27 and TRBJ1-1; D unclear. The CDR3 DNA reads TGTGCCACCCCGTCCACTGAAGCTTTCTTT. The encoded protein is CATPSTEAFF.